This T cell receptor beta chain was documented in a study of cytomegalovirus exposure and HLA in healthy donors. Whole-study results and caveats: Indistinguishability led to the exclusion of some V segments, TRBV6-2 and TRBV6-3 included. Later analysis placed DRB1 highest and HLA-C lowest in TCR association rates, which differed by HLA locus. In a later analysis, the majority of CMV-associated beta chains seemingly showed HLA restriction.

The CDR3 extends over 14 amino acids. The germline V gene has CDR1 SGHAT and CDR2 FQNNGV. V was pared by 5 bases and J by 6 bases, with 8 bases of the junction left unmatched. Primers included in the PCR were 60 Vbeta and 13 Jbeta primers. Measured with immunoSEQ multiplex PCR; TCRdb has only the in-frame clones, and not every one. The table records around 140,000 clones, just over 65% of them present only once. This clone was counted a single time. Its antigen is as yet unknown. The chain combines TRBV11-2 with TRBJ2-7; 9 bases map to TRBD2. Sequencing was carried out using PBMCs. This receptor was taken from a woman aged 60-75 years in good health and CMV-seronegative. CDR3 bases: TGTGCCAGCAGCCTGCGGGAGGGACGAATCGAGCAGTACTTC. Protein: CASSLREGRIEQYF.